This is a list of T cell receptor beta chains from one sample in a study of T-cell memory formation after mild COVID-19. TCRdb itself ran the 5' RACE reads through MiXCR, one entry per CDR3 protein. The data show 500,000 to 600,000 distinct CDR3 sequences, more than 15% seen once. Input material: PBMCs or a T cell subset sorted from them (not recorded which). These receptors all stem from an adult woman who had mild COVID-19 (a few samples of this study predate the infection). Cell type and time point are not known. CDR3s leave out the opening cysteine and the closing phenylalanine or tryptophan.

v_gene,CDR3aa
TRBV5-1,ASSLELGSPLH
TRBV12-3/TRBV12-4,ASSSQANGELF
TRBV20-1,SARDPGERSTDTQY
TRBV7-2,ASSLFSGGYNEQF
TRBV5-1,ASSHKTGGIYNEQF
TRBV12-3/TRBV12-4,ASNTREIGYNEQF
TRBV9,ASSRPTPGVQETQY
TRBV4-3,ASSAGTSRRDGYT
TRBV2,ASSESTNYGGYT
TRBV5-8,ASSTGTVILAGELF
TRBV7-2,ASSLGSAGIEGYT
TRBV9,ASSVASRLAGVYEQF
TRBV4-2,ASSQEALAGAQGTQY
TRBV5-6,ASSHTMY
TRBV11-3,ASSDPQGKAEAF
TRBV7-2,ASSPGLAVSYEQY
TRBV7-9,ASSLAVDSHEQY
TRBV5-1,ASSLEQLDYEQY
TRBV6-5,ASSSFLAGGLH
TRBV3-1,ASSLDLRVPLH